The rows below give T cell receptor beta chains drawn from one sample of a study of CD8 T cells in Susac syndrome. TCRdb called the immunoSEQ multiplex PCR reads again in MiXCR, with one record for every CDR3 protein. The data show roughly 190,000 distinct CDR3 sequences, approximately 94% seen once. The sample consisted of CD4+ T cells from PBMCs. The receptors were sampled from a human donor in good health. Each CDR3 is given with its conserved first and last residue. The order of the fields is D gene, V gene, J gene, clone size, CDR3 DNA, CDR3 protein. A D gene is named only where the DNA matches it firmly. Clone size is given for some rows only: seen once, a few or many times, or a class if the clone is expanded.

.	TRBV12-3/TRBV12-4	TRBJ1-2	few	TGTGCCAGCAGTTTGAGGGGAGGCTACACCTTC	CASSLRGGYTF
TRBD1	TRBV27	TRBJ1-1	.	TGTGCCAGCAGTTTAATCAGGGGGCTGAACACTGAAGCTTTCTTT	CASSLIRGLNTEAFF
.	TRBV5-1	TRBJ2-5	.	TGCGCCAGCAGCTTGGGCGAGCCGGACGAGACCCAGTACTTC	CASSLGEPDETQYF
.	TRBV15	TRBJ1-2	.	TGTGCCACCAGCAGAGATGTTGGCCCTCCCTATGGCTACACCTTC	CATSRDVGPPYGYTF
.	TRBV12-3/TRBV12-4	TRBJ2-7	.	TGTGCCAGCAGTTTAGTGGGGGAGACCTACGAGCAGTACTTC	CASSLVGETYEQYF
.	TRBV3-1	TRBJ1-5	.	TGTGCCAGCAGCCAATCAGGGTCGATTCAGCCCCAGCATTTT	CASSQSGSIQPQHF
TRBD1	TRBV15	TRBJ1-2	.	TGTGCCACCAGCAGAATCGGCGGACAGGGCCATGGCTACACCTTC	CATSRIGGQGHGYTF
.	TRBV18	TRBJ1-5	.	TGTGCCAGCTCACCAGGGGCGGGAAGCAATCAGCCCCAGCATTTT	CASSPGAGSNQPQHF
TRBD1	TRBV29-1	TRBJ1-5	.	TGCAGCGTTCGGACAGGGGGCAATCAGCCCCAGCATTTT	CSVRTGGNQPQHF
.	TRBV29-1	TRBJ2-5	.	TGCAGCGTTGAAGATCGACAGTGGCGGGAGACCCAGTACTTC	CSVEDRQWRETQYF
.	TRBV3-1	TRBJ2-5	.	TGTGCCAGCAGCCAAGTTCGCAGCGCTAGCGTAGAGACCCAGTACTTC	CASSQVRSASVETQYF
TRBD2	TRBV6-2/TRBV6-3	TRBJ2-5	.	TGTGCCAGCATGGGGCGGGGGAGCCAAGAGACCCAGTACTTC	CASMGRGSQETQYF
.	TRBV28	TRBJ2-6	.	TGTGCCAGCAGTATCTTACAGGGATCTGGGGCCAACGTCCTGACTTTC	CASSILQGSGANVLTF
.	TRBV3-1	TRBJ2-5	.	TGTGCCAGCACAGTGGGTCGGACGGGTACGGAGACCCAGTACTTC	CASTVGRTGTETQYF
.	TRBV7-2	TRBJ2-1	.	TGTGCCAGCCTTGGGAGTACCCCGGACAATGAGCAGTTCTTC	CASLGSTPDNEQFF
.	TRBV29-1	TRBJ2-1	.	TGCAGCGTTGAATGGACGGACAGCGTCCGCAATGAGCAGTTCTTC	CSVEWTDSVRNEQFF
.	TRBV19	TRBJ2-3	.	TGTGCCAGTAGTATAGGAGAGGGGTTGGCAGATACGCAGTATTTT	CASSIGEGLADTQYF
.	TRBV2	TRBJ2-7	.	TGTGCCAGCGGAGGGGATTTGGGGTCCGAGCAGTACTTC	CASGGDLGSEQYF
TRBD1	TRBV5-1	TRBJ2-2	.	TGCGCCAGCAGCTCCGGGACAGGGGACACCGGGGAGCTGTTTTTT	CASSSGTGDTGELFF
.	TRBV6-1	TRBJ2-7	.	TGTGCCAGCAGTGCAAGGACGGACTCCTACGAGCAGTACTTC	CASSARTDSYEQYF
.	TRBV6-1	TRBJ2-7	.	TGTGCCAGCAGCCGCAGGAGCGAGCAGTACTTC	CASSRRSEQYF
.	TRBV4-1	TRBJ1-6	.	TGCGCCAGCAGCCAAGGGGGTGGTTGGAATTCACCCCTCCACTTT	CASSQGGGWNSPLHF
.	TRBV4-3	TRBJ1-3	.	TGCGCCAGCAGCCAATGGGTTTCCGGGACCTCCTCTGGAAACACCATATATTTT	CASSQWVSGTSSGNTIYF
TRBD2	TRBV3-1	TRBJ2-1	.	TGTGCCAGCAGCCAAGATCCGGGACTAGGCCTCAATGAGCAGTTCTTC	CASSQDPGLGLNEQFF
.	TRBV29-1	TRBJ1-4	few	TGCAGCGTTGGGAGAACTAATGAAAAACTGTTTTTT	CSVGRTNEKLFF
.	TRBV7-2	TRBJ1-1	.	TGTGCCAGCAGCCTTTACACTGAAGCTTTCTTT	CASSLYTEAFF
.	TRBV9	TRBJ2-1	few	TGTGCCAGCAGCGTGGGGGGTGAGCAGTTCTTC	CASSVGGEQFF
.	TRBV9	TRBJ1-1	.	TGTGCCAGCAGCTCGCACAATTTTGTGAACACTGAAGCTTTCTTT	CASSSHNFVNTEAFF
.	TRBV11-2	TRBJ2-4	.	TGTGCCAGCAGCTTAGATTTTGCAGCGCAGAACATTCAGTACTTC	CASSLDFAAQNIQYF
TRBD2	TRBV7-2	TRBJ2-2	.	TGTGCCAGCAGCCGGCGGGGGGGCACCGGGGAGCTGTTTTTT	CASSRRGGTGELFF
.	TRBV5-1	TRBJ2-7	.	TGCGCCAGCGGAGAGGGTAGTGGGGGCCCCTACGAGCAGTACTTC	CASGEGSGGPYEQYF
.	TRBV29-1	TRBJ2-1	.	TGCAGCGGGGCGGGTGCCTACAATGAGCAGTTCTTC	CSGAGAYNEQFF
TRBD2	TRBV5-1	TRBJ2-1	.	TGCGCCAGCAGCCGGGGACTGGGAGCGGGGGGAAGCAATGAGCAGTTCTTC	CASSRGLGAGGSNEQFF
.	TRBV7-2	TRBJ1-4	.	TGTGCCAGCAGGGATAATGAAAAACTGTTTTTT	CASRDNEKLFF
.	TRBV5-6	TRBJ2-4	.	TGTGCCAGCAGCTCGCTCGCAGCATTAAAAAACATTCAGTACTTC	CASSSLAALKNIQYF
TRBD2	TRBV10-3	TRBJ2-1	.	TGTGCCATCAGTGAGCTGGGCGGGGGGCACTACAATGAGCAGTTCTTC	CAISELGGGHYNEQFF
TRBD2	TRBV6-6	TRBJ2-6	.	TGTGCCAGCAGTTACTGGACTAGCGCTGGGGCCAACGTCCTGACTTTC	CASSYWTSAGANVLTF
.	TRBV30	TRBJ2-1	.	TGTGCCTGGAACCCTCAGGCGAGCTCCTACAATGAGCAGTTCTTC	CAWNPQASSYNEQFF
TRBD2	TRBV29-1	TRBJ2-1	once	TGCAGCGTTGAAGCCGGGACTAGCGGGGGGGCCTCCTACAATGAGCAGTTCTTC	CSVEAGTSGGASYNEQFF
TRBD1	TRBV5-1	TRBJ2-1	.	TGCGCCAGCAGTTTCCCCGGGACAGGTACCTACAATGAGCAGTTCTTC	CASSFPGTGTYNEQFF
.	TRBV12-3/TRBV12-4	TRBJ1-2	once	TGTGCCAGCAGTCATGACAGCAAAAACTATGGCTACACCTTC	CASSHDSKNYGYTF
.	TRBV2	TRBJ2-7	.	TGTGCCAGCAGGGGGGACACCTGGGGGGAGCAGTACTTC	CASRGDTWGEQYF
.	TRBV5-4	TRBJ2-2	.	TGTGCCAGCAGCCCGGAGGGGGCCCGGAGCACCGGGGAGCTGTTTTTT	CASSPEGARSTGELFF